The present entry profiles one T cell receptor beta chain with its context. The data belong to a study of blood T cell repertoires in COVID-19. Study in general: Researchers got acute and convalescent COVID-19 samples from the United States, Italy and Spain. The analysed material was cDNA or gDNA that came from T cells, B-cell-depleted T cells, or PBMCs.

In the study's own analysis: Reference gene primer amplification gave nucleated cell count estimates. Measured with immunoSEQ multiplex PCR; TCRdb has only the in-frame clones, and not every one. Clonal size and the V and J genes are those of that table, whereas D and trimming came from the DNA. The sample has about 240,000 clones, around 90% seen once; the top ten hold roughly 0.8%. CDR1 and CDR2 from the germline V gene are LNHDA and SQIVND (reference sequence). V shed 5 bases and J shed 8 bases, with 19 bases lying between them. The CDR3 length is 15 residues. Sequencing was performed on peripheral blood. The chain links TRBV19 to TRBJ2-1; D may be TRBD2 (5 bases). The sequence was collected from a woman in her twenties or thirties with acute or convalescent COVID-19. CDR3 nucleotides: TGTGCCAGTAGTCCGCGGACTCGGCTTAGGGATGAGCAGTTCTTC. Its translation: CASSPRTRLRDEQFF.